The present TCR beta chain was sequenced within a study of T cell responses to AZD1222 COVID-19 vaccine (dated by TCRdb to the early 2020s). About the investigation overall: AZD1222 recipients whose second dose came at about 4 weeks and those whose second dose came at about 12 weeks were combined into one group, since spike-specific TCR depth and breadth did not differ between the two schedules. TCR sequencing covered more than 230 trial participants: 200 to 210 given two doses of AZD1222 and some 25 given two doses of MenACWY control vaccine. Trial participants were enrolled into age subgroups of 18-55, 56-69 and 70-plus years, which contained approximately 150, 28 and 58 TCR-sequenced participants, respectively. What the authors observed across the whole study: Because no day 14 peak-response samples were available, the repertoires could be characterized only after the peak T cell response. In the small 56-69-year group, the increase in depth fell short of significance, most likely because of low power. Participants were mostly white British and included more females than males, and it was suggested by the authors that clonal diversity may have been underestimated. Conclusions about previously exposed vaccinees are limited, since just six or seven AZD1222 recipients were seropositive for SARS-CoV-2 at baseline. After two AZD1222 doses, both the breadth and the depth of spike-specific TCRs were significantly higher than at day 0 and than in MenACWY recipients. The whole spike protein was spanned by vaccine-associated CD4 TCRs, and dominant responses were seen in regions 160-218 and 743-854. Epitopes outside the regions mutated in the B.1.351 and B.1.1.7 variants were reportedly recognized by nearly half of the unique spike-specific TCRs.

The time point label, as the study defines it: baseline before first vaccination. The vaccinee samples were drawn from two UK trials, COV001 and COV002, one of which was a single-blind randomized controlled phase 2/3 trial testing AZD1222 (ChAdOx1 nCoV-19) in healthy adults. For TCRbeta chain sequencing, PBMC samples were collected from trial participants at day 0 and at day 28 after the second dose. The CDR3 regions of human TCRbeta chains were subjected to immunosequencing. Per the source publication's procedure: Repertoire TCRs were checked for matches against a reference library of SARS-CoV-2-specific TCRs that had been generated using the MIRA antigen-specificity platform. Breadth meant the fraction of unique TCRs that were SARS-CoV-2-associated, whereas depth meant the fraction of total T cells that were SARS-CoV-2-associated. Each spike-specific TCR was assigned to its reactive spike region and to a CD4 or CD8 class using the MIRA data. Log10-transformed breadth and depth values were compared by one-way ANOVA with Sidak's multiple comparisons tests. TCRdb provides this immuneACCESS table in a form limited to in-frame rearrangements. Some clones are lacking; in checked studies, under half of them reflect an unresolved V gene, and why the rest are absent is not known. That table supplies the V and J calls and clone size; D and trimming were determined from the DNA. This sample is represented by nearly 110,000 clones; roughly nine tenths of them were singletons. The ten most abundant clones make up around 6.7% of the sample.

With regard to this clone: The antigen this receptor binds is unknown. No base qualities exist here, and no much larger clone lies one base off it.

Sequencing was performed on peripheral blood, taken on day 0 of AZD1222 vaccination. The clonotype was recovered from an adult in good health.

Here the CDR3 is given as CASSLQNPSYNEQFF. In nucleotide form, the sequence is TGTGCCAGCAGCTTACAGAACCCCTCCTACAATGAGCAGTTCTTC. The sequence is built from TRBV7-2 and TRBJ2-1; confidence is insufficient to name the D gene. Via the germline V gene, CDR1 is SGHTA and CDR2 FQGNSA. Deletion took 2 bases off V and 0 bases off J, with a span of 8 bases between the germline ends. Its CDR3 holds 15 amino acids, cysteine through phenylalanine. Left in the record is the CDR3 DNA by itself, 45 bases read in frame from the first base.